These T cell receptor beta chains were read from a single sample in a study of T-cell reconstitution after alpha-beta-depleted transplantation in children. Each CDR3 protein is one row after TCRdb ran MiXCR on the PCR reads. The table includes about 540,000 distinct CDR3 sequences, 27% detected once. The sequencing here drew on PBMCs, taken before TCRalphabeta/CD19-depleted stem cell transplant. These receptors were obtained from a boy under two years old with Wiskott-Aldrich syndrome, due to receive a stem cell transplant. CDR3s include the opening cysteine and the closing phenylalanine or tryptophan. D genes are given only for firm matches. Rows may omit the clone size; those that give it use once, few, many or a size class.

j_call,d_call,v_call,clone_size,cdr3_nt,cdr3_aa
TRBJ2-6,.,TRBV30,.,TGTGGGCTGGGCTCTGGGGCCAACGTCCTGACTTTC,CGLGSGANVLTF
TRBJ2-5,TRBD1,TRBV7-7,.,TGTGCCAGCTCAAGGTCAGGGGGCGAGGAGACCCAGTACTTC,CASSRSGGEETQYF
TRBJ2-1,TRBD2,TRBV5-1,.,TGCGCCAGCAGCTTGGGCAGCGGGGGGAGCTCCTACAATGAGCAGTTCTTC,CASSLGSGGSSYNEQFF
TRBJ1-4,TRBD1,TRBV7-6,few,TGTGCCAGCAGCTTGCCACGGACAGGGGGAGGGGGAAAACTGTTTTTT,CASSLPRTGGGGKLFF
TRBJ2-4,TRBD2,TRBV4-1,.,TGCGCCAGCAGCCAAGATCGGGGACTACTAAACAGTCAGTACTTC,CASSQDRGLLNSQYF
TRBJ2-5,.,TRBV29-1,few,TGCAGCTTGGGGGACGTGGTAGGAGAGACCCAGTACTTC,CSLGDVVGETQYF
TRBJ2-7,TRBD2,TRBV5-1,few,TGCGCCAGCAGCTTCCCGGTGGGAGGGAACCCCTACGAGCAGTACTTC,CASSFPVGGNPYEQYF
TRBJ1-1,TRBD1,TRBV12-3/TRBV12-4,.,TGTGCCAGCAGCCGGGGACAGCTGTCCACTGAAGCTTTCTTT,CASSRGQLSTEAFF
TRBJ2-5,TRBD1,TRBV15,.,TGTGCCACCAGCAGAGATCTAGGGACAGGGCAAGAGACCCAGTACTTC,CATSRDLGTGQETQYF
TRBJ2-5,.,TRBV3-1,.,TGTGCCAGCAGCACTTACAGACAAGAGACCCAGTACTTC,CASSTYRQETQYF
TRBJ2-3,.,TRBV14,few,TGTGCCAGCAGCCAAGTCGGAGGCGGGACGCAGTATTTT,CASSQVGGGTQYF
TRBJ2-1,.,TRBV5-6,few,TGTGCCAGCAGCTTCACAGCGGCCAACGACAATGAGCAGTTCTTC,CASSFTAANDNEQFF
TRBJ2-3,.,TRBV15,.,TGTGCCACCAGCAGAGTGTTGGGGGCCCGCACAGATACGCAGTATTTT,CATSRVLGARTDTQYF
TRBJ2-3,TRBD2,TRBV3-1,few,TGTGCCAGCAGCCACGGCGGGGGAGTTGTAGATACGCAGTATTTT,CASSHGGGVVDTQYF
TRBJ2-3,.,TRBV7-2,.,TGTGCCAGCAGCCCGGACCCCTCCACAGATACGCAGTATTTT,CASSPDPSTDTQYF
TRBJ2-7,TRBD2,TRBV5-1,.,TGCGCCAGCAGCTCAAGTACCGGGACTATCGCCTACGAGCAGTACTTC,CASSSSTGTIAYEQYF
TRBJ1-5,.,TRBV12-3/TRBV12-4,.,TGTGCCAGCAGGCCAGGGGCGGGAAATCAGCCCCAGCATTTT,CASRPGAGNQPQHF
TRBJ2-5,TRBD2,TRBV28,.,TGTGCCAGCAGCCCCAGACTAGCGGGAGCTAAGTACTTC,CASSPRLAGAKYF
TRBJ2-3,.,TRBV6-6,.,TGTGCCAGCAGGCGCCATAAGGCAGATACGCAGTATTTT,CASRRHKADTQYF
TRBJ2-3,.,TRBV12-3/TRBV12-4,.,TGTGCCAGCACCTCGGGGAGGTTTGCGCAGTATTTT,CASTSGRFAQYF
TRBJ1-5,.,TRBV5-1,.,TGCGCCAGCAGCTTGGAGGGGGTTGGCCAGCCCCAGCATTTT,CASSLEGVGQPQHF
TRBJ2-1,TRBD2,TRBV5-1,.,TGCGCCAGCAGTACCCAACTAGCGGGACCCTACAATGAGCAGTTCTTC,CASSTQLAGPYNEQFF
TRBJ1-2,.,TRBV28,few,TGTGCCAGCGCAGGGGTCGGCTATGGCTACACCTTC,CASAGVGYGYTF
TRBJ2-5,TRBD2,TRBV20-1,.,TGCAGTGCTAGAGACCTAGGACTAGCGGGAAGTCAAGAGACCCAGTACTTC,CSARDLGLAGSQETQYF
TRBJ2-1,TRBD2,TRBV6-1,.,TGTGCCAGCAGTGAACTAGGGCCTAGCGGGATGAAGGATGAGCAGTTCTTC,CASSELGPSGMKDEQFF
TRBJ1-2,.,TRBV10-3,few,TGTGCCACCGGGTTGCAGGCGAACTATGGCTACACCTTC,CATGLQANYGYTF
TRBJ2-5,.,TRBV20-1,.,TGCAGTGCTGGCGGGGCCGCGGGTGAGACCCAGTACTTC,CSAGGAAGETQYF
TRBJ1-1,.,TRBV5-6,.,TGTGCCAGCGCCCCCGGGGTCAAGGACACTGAAGCTTTCTTT,CASAPGVKDTEAFF
TRBJ2-1,.,TRBV2,.,TGTGCCACCTTCTTGGACCCCGACAGTGATGAGCAGTTCTTC,CATFLDPDSDEQFF
TRBJ2-5,TRBD2,TRBV6-1,few,TGTGCCAGCAGAACCGTGACTAGCGGCCAAGAGACCCAGTACTTC,CASRTVTSGQETQYF
TRBJ2-4,.,TRBV20-1,.,TGCAGTGCTAGAGCGGCAGGGGTTGGTGGAAACATTCAGTACTTC,CSARAAGVGGNIQYF
TRBJ2-1,TRBD2,TRBV5-1,.,TGCGCCAGCAGCTTGACTAGCGGGAGTTTGAATCAGCAGTTCTTC,CASSLTSGSLNQQFF
TRBJ2-7,TRBD2,TRBV10-2,few,TGCGCCAGCACGAATCAGCGGGACCTTACCTACGAGCAGTACTTC,CASTNQRDLTYEQYF
TRBJ2-3,.,TRBV9,few,TGTGCCAGCAGCGTCGGAATTTTGGAGGGTACGCAGTATTTT,CASSVGILEGTQYF
TRBJ2-1,TRBD2,TRBV5-1,.,TGCGCCAGCAGCTTGGAGGCGGGAGTAATATATGAGCAGTTCTTC,CASSLEAGVIYEQFF
TRBJ2-7,TRBD1,TRBV29-1,.,TGCAGCGTTGAAGGGCAGGGGGCTAGGGAGCAGTACTTC,CSVEGQGAREQYF
TRBJ2-1,TRBD2,TRBV20-1,few,TGCAGTGCTAGAGTGCCGGGACTAGTAAATGAGCAGTTCTTC,CSARVPGLVNEQFF
TRBJ2-2,.,TRBV5-1,.,TGCGCCAGCAGCTCGGGCGGGACCACCGGGGAGCTGTTTTTT,CASSSGGTTGELFF
TRBJ2-7,.,TRBV27,.,TGTGCCAGCAGTTTCGCAGGGGGACTCCACGAGCAGTACTTC,CASSFAGGLHEQYF
TRBJ2-1,.,TRBV29-1,.,TGCAGCGCGAGCCGGGACATCGTTCCAATAGGGAATGAGCAGTTCTTC,CSASRDIVPIGNEQFF
TRBJ2-1,.,TRBV6-1,.,TGTGCCAGCAGTTCACTAGTTGAGCAGTTCTTC,CASSSLVEQFF
TRBJ1-1,.,TRBV7-9,few,TGTGCCAGCAGCTTAGGTACAGTGGGGAACACTGAAGCTTTCTTT,CASSLGTVGNTEAFF
TRBJ2-2,TRBD2,TRBV20-1,.,TGCAGTGCTCCGGGGACTAGCGGGGAAAACACCGGGGAGCTGTTTTTT,CSAPGTSGENTGELFF
TRBJ2-5,.,TRBV2,.,TGTGCCAGCAGACGGGACACTCAAGAGACCCAGTACTTC,CASRRDTQETQYF
TRBJ1-5,.,TRBV12-3/TRBV12-4,many,TGTGCCAGCAGTTTAAGATCTGGTACCAGCAATCAGCCCCAGCATTTT,CASSLRSGTSNQPQHF